The 2 T cell receptor beta chains below were found in one sample sequenced in a study of blood T cell repertoires in COVID-19 (dated by TCRdb to 2020 to 2021). Library preparation was by the immunoSEQ multiplex PCR assay. This is the immuneACCESS table as TCRdb keeps it, with only in-frame sequences that have V and J called. A part of the clones is gone; compared with another copy, unresolved V genes explain less than half, and the rest is unexplained. The sample includes hundreds of thousands of clones, with roughly 84% observed a single time. 6.5% to 9% of the sample lies in the top ten. The specimen sequenced was peripheral blood. Every receptor here comes from a woman aged 50 to 60 with acute or convalescent COVID-19.

The gene calls are TRBV2 and TRBJ1-4; tentatively, D is TRBD1 (5 bases). The CDR3 is 13 amino acids. Trimming pared 9 bases from V and 7 bases from J, leaving 15 bases between. Germline values: CDR1 SNHLY, CDR2 FYNNEI. The CDR3 coding sequence is TGTGCCAGTTCAATTTTCGGGGGTGAAAAACTGTTTTTT. Translated: CASSIFGGEKLFF.

The CDR3 is CALGQRSSGANVLTF. CDR3 sequence (DNA): TGTGCCTTAGGACAGAGAAGCTCTGGGGCCAACGTCCTGACTTTC. The chain recombines TRBV28 with TRBJ2-6; D is possibly TRBD1 (6 bases). CDR1 is MDHEN, CDR2 SYDVKM, per germline. Trimming stripped 11 bases from V and 0 bases from J, with 14 bases between. This CDR3 comprises 15 residues.